These 8 T cell receptor beta chains share one sample of origin, sequenced in a study of T-cell memory formation after mild COVID-19 (dated by TCRdb to the early 2020s). Receptor libraries were prepared by 5' RACE. The instrument was an Illumina NovaSeq 6000. TCRdb reprocessing: public reads trimmed at Q25 with fastp, clones called with MiXCR, in-frame beta chains kept. Under each unique CDR3 protein, matching rows form one entry showing the most common genes and DNA. For this sample the table gives approximately 500,000 distinct CDR3 sequences, of which roughly 25% were detected only once. The leading ten clones occupy approximately 13% of the sample. Sample: PBMCs or a T cell subset sorted from them (not recorded which). Receptors were obtained from an adult woman who had mild COVID-19 (a few samples of this study predate the infection). The sample titles of this study are shuffled in the database, so cell type and time point are left out; the donor was told from shared clones.

CDR3 residues: CASSLEGLSGYTF. The CDR3 nucleotides read TGTGCCAGCAGTTTAGAGGGACTTAGTGGCTACACCTTC. This chain connects TRBV12-3 or TRBV12-4 to TRBJ1-2; weak D call: TRBD1 (5 bases). The CDR3 is 13 amino acids. With 1 base removed from V and 7 bases from J, the gap between germline ends came to 10 bases.

The genes are TRBV30 and TRBJ1-2; maybe TRBD1 (5 bases). Per the germline V gene, CDR1 is GTSNPN and CDR2 is SVGIG (reference sequence). V shed 0 bases and J shed 0 bases, with 14 bases lying between them. The CDR3 is 16 residues long. The CDR3 nucleotides are TGTGCCTGGAGTGTGACAGCGTTTAACACTAACTATGGCTACACCTTC. Translated, it gives CAWSVTAFNTNYGYTF.

V and J are TRBV24-1 and TRBJ2-2; D remains unclear. Trimming cost V 0 bases and J 5 bases, with 9 bases left between them. The length of the CDR3 is 15 residues. Germline V lookup: CDR1 KGHDR, CDR2 SFDVKD. The CDR3, as DNA: TGTGCCACCAGTGATTTGGGGAAGGGTACCGGGGAGCTGTTTTTT. This encodes CATSDLGKGTGELFF.

CDR3 residues: CRAWTGGPYEQYF. CDR3 in DNA: TGCAGGGCTTGGACAGGGGGCCCCTACGAGCAGTACTTC. The rearrangement joins TRBV20-1 to TRBJ2-7; 11 bases are a match to TRBD1. CDR3 length: 13 residues. Germline CDR1 DFQATT, CDR2 SNEGSKA (reference sequence).

The chain joins TRBV15 to TRBJ2-1; 8 bases align to TRBD2. Germline V gene sequence: CDR1 LNHNV, CDR2 YYDKDF (reference sequence). This CDR3 region has 16 residues. The ends lost 5 bases at V and 4 bases at J; junction bases unmatched: 10. CDR3 in amino acids: CATSRSGAYPYNEQFF. DNA of the CDR3: TGTGCCACCAGCCGTAGCGGGGCCTATCCTTACAATGAGCAGTTCTTC.

The chain has TRBV20-1 and TRBJ1-2; the match to TRBD1 covers 9 bases. Germline-derived CDR1 and CDR2 are DFQATT and SNEGSKA (reference sequence). There are 12 residues in the CDR3. The CDR3 loop reads CRLQGADYGYTF. DNA of the CDR3: TGCAGGCTACAGGGGGCTGACTATGGCTACACCTTC.

The CDR3 nucleotides read TGTGCCAGCAGTGGTTCCGGGACGGCGAGCTCCTACGAGCAGTACTTC. Translating gives CASSGSGTASSYEQYF. J is TRBJ2-7 and V is TRBV27; D might be TRBD1 or TRBD2, each matching 5 bases. Germline V gene data show CDR1 as MNHEY and CDR2 as SMNVEV (reference sequence). Trimming removed 5 bases at V and 0 bases at J, with 17 bases between. The CDR3 is 16 amino acids.

This clonotype has a handful of counts. The V gene is TRBV5-1, the J gene TRBJ2-7; D is perhaps TRBD1 (6 bases). The CDR3 runs to 14 residues. V was trimmed by 2 bases and J by 4 bases, leaving 13 bases between them. The V gene's germline CDR1 is SGHRS and CDR2 YFSETQ. The CDR3 DNA sequence: TGCGCCAGCAGCTTTAGGGGGAAGGAGTACGAGCAGTACTTC. This sequence encodes CASSFRGKEYEQYF.